This TCR beta chain derives from a study of identical twins. The CDR3 loop spans 16 amino acids. V lost 2 bases to trimming and J lost 2 bases; unmatched junction nucleotides: 7. Germline values: CDR1 MNHEY, CDR2 SVGAGI. The authors used template switching to add a universal primer site and gave cDNA unique molecular identifiers. Each CDR3 protein is one row after TCRdb ran MiXCR on the 5' RACE reads. The sample has about 240,000 distinct CDR3 sequences; roughly a tenth are singletons. The study's findings and limits: Fewer insertions marked abundant cord blood beta clonotypes; young adult naive trended weakly, memory not at all. Invariant populations such as MAIT and iNKT cells could partly muddle zero-insertion analyses. Within monozygotic twins, out-of-frame TCR alpha sharing was underestimated by the models.

Of note for this clonotype: Its antigen remains unidentified.

V is TRBV6-5 and J is TRBJ1-1; 8 bases line up with TRBD1. The sample comprised memory T cells sorted from blood. The TCR originated in a man aged 45-65 years in good health. The CDR3 sequence is CASSYPKQGVNTEAFF. The CDR3 region has the DNA TGTGCCAGCAGTTACCCAAAACAGGGGGTAAACACTGAAGCTTTCTTT.